The source of this TCR beta chain is a study of neurological immune-mediated disorders. Whole-study results and caveats: When repertoires were grouped phylogenetically, those of 18 of 34 multiple sclerosis patients fell into one related-CDR3 cluster, a possible signature. Because no CDR3 amino acid sequences were shared across subjects by expanded clones, private repertoires were suggested in all groups.

TCRdb reanalysed the 5' RACE reads using MiXCR and keeps one entry per CDR3 protein. The sample holds more than 60,000 distinct CDR3 sequences, 3.5% to 4.5% seen once. Per the germline V gene, CDR1 is SGHRS and CDR2 is YFSETQ. CDR3 length: 15 amino acids. The sample holds many counts of this clonotype. The antigen remains unidentified. At one boundary the junction diverges from the germline segment, which might be a read error. The chain is built from TRBV5-1 and TRBJ2-7, with 11 bases matching TRBD2. The clonotype comes from a woman aged 45-65 years with multiple sclerosis. Sequencing was done on a sample of PBMCs. CDR3 sequence: CASSLTSGSEGDLAF. CDR3 in DNA: TGCGCCAGCAGCCTTACTAGCGGGAGCGAAGGGGATCTCGCCTTC.